This T cell receptor beta chain was identified in a study of cytotoxic CD8 clonotypes in ibrutinib-treated CLL. Looking at the study overall: Outcomes included some 24 partial and 2 complete responses; after median 68 months, roughly 14 stayed remitted and approximately 12 progressed. Sequencing produced an average of roughly 280,000 productive templates and about 99,000 productive rearrangements per sample. Findings of the study overall: Baseline levels of clonality went above those of age-matched healthy donors and moved with circulating CD8+ T-cell counts.

The CDR3 is made up of 15 amino acids. The J segment lost 10 bases and the V segment lost 5 bases, leaving 12 bases of the junction unmatched. The V gene's germline CDR1 is SGHVS and CDR2 FNYEAQ. Profiled with immunoSEQ multiplex PCR; TCRdb holds only in-frame clones, not every one. The profile shows about 50,000 clones, approximately 87% of them singletons. A word on this clone: Its specificity is unknown.

The chain employs TRBV7-6 and TRBJ1-4, with 8 bases aligning to TRBD1. The sequence derives from a human donor with chronic lymphocytic leukemia. The material sequenced was PBMCs, taken after 24 months of ibrutinib treatment. The CDR3 spells CASSPRTGSRRKLFF. The CDR3 DNA follows: TGTGCCAGCAGCCCCCGGACAGGGAGCCGACGAAAACTGTTTTTT.